The TCR beta chain described here comes from a study of vaccination and CD4 T cells after COVID-19. Study-level background: Blood was drawn a median around 74 days post second dose, range 14 to 241. Researchers treated cells with overlapping spike peptides taken from SARS-CoV-2, HCoV-NL63, HCoV-OC43 and HCoV-229E.

At the Johns Hopkins FTIC core, DNA taken from cultured CD4+ T cells was sequenced by way of the Oncomine TCR Beta short-read assay. MiXCR was run by TCRdb on the PCR reads, yielding one entry per CDR3 protein. The table includes about 14,000 distinct CDR3 sequences, 53% detected once. A word on this clonotype: Its antigen is undetermined.

The CDR3 contains 13 residues. Germline V CDR1 and CDR2: MNHEY, SMNVEV (reference sequence). The germline V and J ends were trimmed by 3 bases and 6 bases, with 12 bases remaining between them. Treatment indicated: roughly ten-day PBMC culture with coronavirus spike peptide pools or control peptides (ViraFEST assay). Patients returned positive PCR results between March and December 2020, earlier than US Alpha, Beta and Delta variants. PBMCs, plated at roughly 2 million per well, were grown in the presence of around 10 IU/ml IL-2 and about 10 ug/ml peptide pools. The sequencing here drew on CD4+ T cells from blood, cultured in vitro, taken before SARS-CoV-2 vaccination. This chain joins TRBV27 and TRBJ2-7; D is perhaps TRBD1 or TRBD2 (5 bases each). This receptor was obtained from a human donor who had recovered from COVID-19. CDR3 sequence: CASSFWGTGEQYF. The CDR3 nucleotides are TGTGCCAGCAGTTTCTGGGGGACGGGCGAGCAGTACTTC.